These T cell receptor beta chains were read from a single sample in a study of blood T cell repertoires in COVID-19. Some clones are missing from TCRdb's copy, which holds only in-frame ones; the method was immunoSEQ multiplex PCR. The table lists some 67,000 clones, 85% to 90% of them singletons. The sample taken for sequencing was peripheral blood. These receptors all stem from a woman aged 60 to 75 with acute or convalescent COVID-19. The CDR3 runs from the conserved cysteine through the conserved F or W. A D gene is named only where the DNA matches it firmly. Clone sizes are given selectively: once, few, many, or a class where the clone is expanded.

CDR3 protein,CDR3 DNA,V gene,clone size,J gene,D gene
CSVVAGEKLFF,TGCAGCGTTGTGGCCGGGGAAAAACTGTTTTTT,TRBV29-1,NA,TRBJ1-4,NA
CATQDRGLTDTQYF,TGTGCCACCCAAGACAGGGGGCTCACAGATACGCAGTATTTT,TRBV15,NA,TRBJ2-3,TRBD1
CASSQGTGRYGYTF,TGTGCCAGCAGCCAAGGGACAGGGCGCTATGGCTACACCTTC,TRBV3-1/TRBV3-2,NA,TRBJ1-2,TRBD1
CATSDSTDRADTEAFF,TGTGCCACCAGTGATTCTACAGACAGGGCAGACACTGAAGCTTTCTTT,TRBV24-1,NA,TRBJ1-1,TRBD1
CAFTITTNEKLFF,TGTGCCTTCACTATAACAACTAATGAAAAACTGTTTTTT,TRBV30,NA,TRBJ1-4,NA
CASSLDGGAANEKLFF,TGTGCCAGCAGCTTAGACGGCGGGGCGGCTAATGAAAAACTGTTTTTT,TRBV7-2,NA,TRBJ1-4,NA
CASSDINRVSNQPQHF,TGTGCCAGCAGCGATATAAACAGGGTTAGCAATCAGCCCCAGCATTTT,TRBV21-1,NA,TRBJ1-5,NA
CSVGTREKLFF,TGCAGCGTCGGAACGAGGGAAAAACTGTTTTTT,TRBV29-1,NA,TRBJ1-4,NA
CASSLGQAETQYF,TGCGCCAGCAGCTTGGGACAGGCAGAGACCCAGTACTTC,TRBV5-1,once,TRBJ2-5,NA
CATSRVRDSSNYGYTF,TGTGCCACCAGCAGAGTCCGGGACAGTTCTAACTATGGCTACACCTTC,TRBV15,NA,TRBJ1-2,TRBD1
CATSGLPNEKLFF,TGTGCCACCTCAGGGCTACCTAATGAAAAACTGTTTTTT,TRBV10-3,once,TRBJ1-4,NA
CASSAGSFNYGYTF,TGTGCCAGCAGTGCAGGGTCATTTAACTATGGCTACACCTTC,TRBV2,NA,TRBJ1-2,NA
CASRSWEKLNYGYTF,TGTGCCAGCAGATCGTGGGAGAAACTGAACTATGGCTACACCTTC,TRBV6-5,NA,TRBJ1-2,NA
CASGQGPNTEAFF,TGCGCCAGCGGGCAGGGTCCGAACACTGAAGCTTTCTTT,TRBV4-1,NA,TRBJ1-1,NA
CASSQGGRGFFDTQYF,TGTGCCAGCAGCCAGGGGGGGCGCGGGTTTTTCGATACGCAGTATTTT,TRBV14,once,TRBJ2-3,NA
CASSPMDRGRGETQYF,TGCGCCAGCAGCCCGATGGACAGGGGGCGAGGGGAGACCCAGTACTTC,TRBV5-1,NA,TRBJ2-5,TRBD1
CASSVGGDQPQHF,TGTGCCAGCAGCGTTGGGGGCGATCAGCCCCAGCATTTT,TRBV7-8,NA,TRBJ1-5,NA
CASSTAGGGTNEQFF,TGTGCCAGTAGTACAGCGGGAGGGGGTACAAATGAGCAGTTCTTC,TRBV19,few,TRBJ2-1,TRBD2
CASSQVGGYGELFF,TGTGCCAGCAGCCAAGTAGGGGGCTATGGGGAGCTGTTTTTT,TRBV3-1/TRBV3-2,NA,TRBJ2-2,TRBD1
CSVIPGTGDGYTF,TGCAGCGTTATACCCGGGACAGGTGATGGCTACACCTTC,TRBV29-1,NA,TRBJ1-2,TRBD1
CASGGTGESQPQHF,TGTGCTAGTGGAGGGACAGGGGAAAGTCAGCCCCAGCATTTT,TRBV12-5,once,TRBJ1-5,TRBD1
CASSLGTGVSYGYTF,TGTGCCAGCAGCCTCGGGACAGGGGTTTCCTATGGCTACACCTTC,TRBV3-1/TRBV3-2,NA,TRBJ1-2,TRBD1